This T cell receptor (beta chain) was captured by sequencing in a study of spatial heterogeneity in lung cancer. Background on the study: Compared with alpha-chain sequences, beta-chain sequences were consistently detected in greater numbers. Overall study results and limits: Ubiquitous and regional nonsynonymous mutations were each tracked by the matching count of ubiquitous or regional expanded TCRs. The study found that expanded intratumoral alpha and beta TCR counts tracked tumor mutation counts.

As for time point: sample taken at primary tumor resection. Samples came from roughly 72 TRACERx patients with untreated early-stage lung cancer. The CDR3 extends over 14 amino acids. Per the germline V gene, CDR1 is DFQATT and CDR2 is SNEGSKA (reference sequence). Via MiXCR, TCRdb re-called the 5' RACE reads, giving one row per CDR3 protein. The repertoire includes fewer than 20,000 distinct CDR3 sequences, 7% to 7.5% of them detected once, and 20% to 25% sits in the top ten. About this clonotype: Its antigen is undetermined. Its ends do not fully match the called genes, so a read error is possible.

Sequencing used lung tumor tissue, obtained at surgery. The V gene is TRBV20-1, the J gene TRBJ1-1, with a tentative D call TRBD1 (6 bases). The clonotype was recovered from a female donor with early-stage non-small cell lung cancer. The CDR3 is CCARDRPTGSQAFF. CDR3 DNA: TGCTGTGCTAGAGATCGGCCCACAGGGTCGCAAGCTTTCTTT.